This TCR beta chain was identified in a study of blood T cell repertoires in COVID-19. For the study at large: Nucleic acid was either cDNA or gDNA, and it came from T cells, B-cell-depleted T cells, or PBMCs.

This clone was counted a single time. Some clones are missing from TCRdb's copy, which holds only in-frame ones; the method was immunoSEQ multiplex PCR. The top ten hold about 7% of the sample, which has 300,000 to 400,000 clones, 75% to 90% seen once. Trimming removed 0 bases from V and 4 bases from J, with 6 bases in between. The CDR3 spans 13 residues. Germline V lookup: CDR1 LNHNV, CDR2 YYDKDF (reference sequence). The gene calls are TRBV15 and TRBJ1-2; unclear D gene. The sample taken for sequencing was peripheral blood. This clonotype was sampled from a woman aged 55-69 years with COVID-19, enrolled during active disease. The CDR3 reads CATSREQTYGYTF. The CDR3 DNA reads as TGTGCCACCAGCAGAGAACAGACCTATGGCTACACCTTC.